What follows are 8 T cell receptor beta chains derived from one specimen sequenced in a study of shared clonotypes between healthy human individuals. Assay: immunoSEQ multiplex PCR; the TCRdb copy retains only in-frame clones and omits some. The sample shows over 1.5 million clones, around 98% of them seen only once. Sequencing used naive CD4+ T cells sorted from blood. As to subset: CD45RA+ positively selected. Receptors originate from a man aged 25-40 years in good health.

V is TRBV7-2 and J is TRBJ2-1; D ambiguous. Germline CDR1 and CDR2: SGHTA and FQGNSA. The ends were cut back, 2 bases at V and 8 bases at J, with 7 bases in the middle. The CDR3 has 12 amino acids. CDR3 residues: CASSLISYEQFF. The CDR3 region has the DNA TGTGCCAGCAGCTTAATATCATATGAGCAGTTCTTC.

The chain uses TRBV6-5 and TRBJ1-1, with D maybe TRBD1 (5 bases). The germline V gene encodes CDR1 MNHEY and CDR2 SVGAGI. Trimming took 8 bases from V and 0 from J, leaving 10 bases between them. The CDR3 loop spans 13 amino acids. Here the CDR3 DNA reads TGTGCCAGCCGTCGGGGGTTGAACACTGAAGCTTTCTTT. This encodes CASRRGLNTEAFF.

CDR3 coding DNA: TGTGCCAGCAGTTCGGCGGGAACCAAAAACATTCAGTACTTC. Protein: CASSSAGTKNIQYF. The chain links TRBV28 to TRBJ2-4, with D possibly TRBD2 on 6 matching bases. Germline V lookup: CDR1 MDHEN, CDR2 SYDVKM. The V gene lost 4 bases and the J gene lost 2 bases, with 9 bases spanning the gap. The CDR3 has 14 amino acids.

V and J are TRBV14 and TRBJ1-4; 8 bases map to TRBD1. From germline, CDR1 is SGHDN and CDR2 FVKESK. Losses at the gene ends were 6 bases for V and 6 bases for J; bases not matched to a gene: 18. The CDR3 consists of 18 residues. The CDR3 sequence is CASSLRTGMSLSDEKLFF. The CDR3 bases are TGTGCCAGCAGTCTACGGACAGGGATGTCTCTTTCGGATGAAAAACTGTTTTTT.

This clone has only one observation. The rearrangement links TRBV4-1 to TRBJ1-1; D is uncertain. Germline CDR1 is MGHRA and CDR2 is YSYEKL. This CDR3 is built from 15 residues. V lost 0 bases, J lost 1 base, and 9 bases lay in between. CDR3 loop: CASSQDPQGNTEAFF. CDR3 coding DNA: TGCGCCAGCAGCCAAGATCCGCAAGGGAACACTGAAGCTTTCTTT.

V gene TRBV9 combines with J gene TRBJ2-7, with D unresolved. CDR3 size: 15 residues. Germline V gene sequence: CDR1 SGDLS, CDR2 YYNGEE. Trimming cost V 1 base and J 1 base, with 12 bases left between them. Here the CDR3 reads CASSVSPGFSYEQYF. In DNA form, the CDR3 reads TGTGCCAGCAGCGTAAGTCCGGGTTTTTCCTACGAGCAGTACTTC. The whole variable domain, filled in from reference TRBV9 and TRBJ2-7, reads DSGVTQTPKHLITATGQRVTLRCSPRSGDLSVYWYQQSLDQGLQFLIQYYNGEERAKGNILERFSAQQFPDLHSELNLSSLELGDSALYFCASSVSPGFSYEQYFGPGTRLTVT.

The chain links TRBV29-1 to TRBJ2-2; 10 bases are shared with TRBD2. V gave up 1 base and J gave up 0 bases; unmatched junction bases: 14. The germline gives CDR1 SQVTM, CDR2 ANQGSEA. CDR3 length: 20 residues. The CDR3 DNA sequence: TGCAGCGTTGAAGTTTTGGAGGGGACTAGCGTATACGCGAACACCGGGGAGCTGTTTTTT. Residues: CSVEVLEGTSVYANTGELFF.

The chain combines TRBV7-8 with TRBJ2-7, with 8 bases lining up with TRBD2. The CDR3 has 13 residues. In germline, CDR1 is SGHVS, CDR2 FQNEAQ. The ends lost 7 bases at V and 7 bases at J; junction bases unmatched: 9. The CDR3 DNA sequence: TGTGCCAGCATGGGGGGCGGGAGGATAGAGCAGTACTTC. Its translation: CASMGGGRIEQYF.